The 30 T cell receptor beta chains reported below all come from one sample, sequenced in a study of T cell responses to AZD1222 COVID-19 vaccine. Clones were read by immunoSEQ multiplex PCR, and TCRdb kept only the in-frame ones, dropping some. The sample has around 52,000 clones, approximately 86% seen once. Sequencing used peripheral blood, obtained on day 0 of AZD1222 vaccination. Every receptor here comes from an adult in good health.

The CDR3, as DNA: TGTGCCAGCAGCTTAACCGGTGAGGGACCCCAGCATTTT. Its protein product is CASSLTGEGPQHF. V and J are TRBV7-3 and TRBJ1-5; no clear D. Germline assignment: CDR1 SGHTA and CDR2 FQGTGA. The CDR3 consists of 13 residues. V lost 0 bases, J lost 10 bases, and 10 bases lay in between. Full variable domain (remainder filled in from reference TRBV7-3 and TRBJ1-5): GAGVSQTPSNKVTEKGKYVELRCDPISGHTALYWYRQSLGQGPEFLIYFQGTGAADDSGLPNDRFFAVRPEGSVSTLKIQRTERGDSAVYLCASSLTGEGPQHFGDGTRLSIL.

This clone came up a few times. The chain combines TRBV11-2 with TRBJ1-2; 9 bases align to TRBD1. The CDR3 is made up of 14 amino acids. Trimming took 5 bases from V and 6 from J; bases not matched to a gene: 7. Germline V gene sequence: CDR1 SGHAT, CDR2 FQNNGV. The CDR3 DNA follows: TGTGCCAGCAGCCCGACGGACAGGGGCGATGGCTACACCTTC. Amino acid sequence: CASSPTDRGDGYTF.

The table lists this clone with a count of one. The chain combines TRBV28 with TRBJ2-7; D not certain. The CDR3 length is 14 residues. The germline V and J ends were trimmed by 2 bases and 3 bases, with 11 bases remaining between them. Per germline, CDR1 MDHEN and CDR2 SYDVKM. In DNA, the CDR3 is TGTGCCAGCAGTTTACCCAATTCCGGCTACGAGCAGTACTTC. This sequence encodes CASSLPNSGYEQYF.

This chain joins TRBV4-2 and TRBJ2-7; D could derive from TRBD1 or TRBD2 (6 bases each). The germline V gene encodes CDR1 LGHNA and CDR2 YNFKEQ. The CDR3 contains 15 residues. V was pared by 6 bases and J by 7 bases, with 22 bases between. The CDR3 DNA reads TGTGCCAGCAGTTACAGGGAAAGCCCGGAGGGGGAGCAGTACTTC. This gives the protein CASSYRESPEGEQYF.

As concerns this clone: An end of the junction differs from the germline gene, which may be a read error. CDR3 region: CASSQDPGSGANVLIF. The CDR3 DNA is TGCGCCAGCAGCCAAGATCCAGGCTCTGGGGCCAACGTCCTGATTTTC. This sequence joins TRBV4-3 and TRBJ2-6, with D possibly matching TRBD1 (5 bases). The CDR3 consists of 16 residues. Germline V gives CDR1 LGHNA, CDR2 YSLEER.

V is TRBV21-1 and J is TRBJ1-1; the table assigns TRBD1, which was not confirmed against the DNA. TRBV21-1 is tagged as a pseudogene. The CDR3 length is 15 residues. In nucleotides, the CDR3 is TGTGCCAGCCCGCCCCGGGACAGGGTGGACACTGAAGCTTTCTTT. Protein: CASPPRDRVDTEAFF.

The chain carries TRBV7-6 and TRBJ1-5; D is possibly TRBD1 (6 bases). CDR1 and CDR2 from the germline V gene are SGHVS and FNYEAQ. Trimming cost V 1 base and J 0 bases, with 10 bases left between them. The CDR3 consists of 16 residues. CDR3 DNA sequence: TGTGCCAGCAGCTTAGAGGGGGTAAATAGCAATCAGCCCCAGCATTTT. Amino acids: CASSLEGVNSNQPQHF.

The rearrangement uses TRBV29-1 and TRBJ2-3, with 7 bases identical to TRBD2. The V and J ends lost 6 bases and 2 bases, in that order; junction bases with no gene match: 11. This CDR3 is 15 amino acids long. Germline V lookup: CDR1 SQVTM, CDR2 ANQGSEA. CDR3 nucleotides: TGCAGCGTGGCGGGAGTAAGTGGACACACAGATACGCAGTATTTT. Amino acid sequence: CSVAGVSGHTDTQYF.

This rearrangement joins TRBV24-1 to TRBJ1-1; D may be TRBD1 (5 bases). CDR3 length: 15 amino acids. The V end was cut by 4 bases, the J end by 11 bases, with 22 bases between. Germline V gene lookup returns CDR1 KGHDR and CDR2 SFDVKD. CDR3 residues: CATSDPSDSRGEAFF. The CDR3 nucleotides are TGTGCCACCAGTGACCCCTCCGACAGTCGAGGAGAGGCTTTCTTT.

The V and J genes are TRBV28 and TRBJ1-2; D remains ambiguous. The germline V gene encodes CDR1 MDHEN and CDR2 SYDVKM. Trimming left V 2 bases short and J 4 bases short, with 14 bases between. The CDR3 covers 15 residues. The CDR3 DNA follows: TGTGCCAGCAGTTTACCTCTAGACACCCCCTATGGCTACACCTTC. Protein sequence: CASSLPLDTPYGYTF.

The chain has TRBV5-8 and TRBJ1-2; 7 positions match TRBD1. The CDR3 has 16 residues. CDR1 SGHTS and CDR2 YDEGEE come from the germline V gene. V lost 1 base and J lost 4; bases outside the gene matches: 10. The CDR3 loop reads CASSLTGTANFYGYTF. The CDR3 DNA reads as TGTGCCAGCAGCTTGACCGGGACAGCGAATTTCTATGGCTACACCTTC.

This sequence joins TRBV4-3 and TRBJ1-4; 9 positions match TRBD1. Losses at the gene ends were 2 bases for V and 6 bases for J; bases not matched to a gene: 4. Germline assignment: CDR1 LGHNA and CDR2 YSLEER. CDR3 length: 15 amino acids. CDR3 residues: CASSQFRDRDEKLFF. The CDR3 nucleotides are TGCGCCAGCAGCCAATTCCGGGACAGGGATGAAAAACTGTTTTTT.

The V and J genes are TRBV11-2 and TRBJ1-2; no definite D call. With 1 base removed from V and 3 bases from J, the gap between germline ends came to 9 bases. Germline CDR1 and CDR2: SGHAT and FQNNGV. The CDR3 is 14 residues long. CDR3 loop: CASSLGRADYGYTF. DNA of the CDR3: TGTGCCAGCAGCTTAGGCCGGGCGGACTATGGCTACACCTTC.

J is TRBJ1-1 and V is TRBV18; 8 positions match TRBD1. The CDR3 sequence is 13 residues long. CDR1 and CDR2 (germline): KGHSH, LQKENI. V was pared by 4 bases and J by 3 bases, with 1 base of the junction left unmatched. The CDR3 nucleotides are TGTGCCAGCTCACAGACAGGGGACACTGAAGCTTTCTTT. Its translation: CASSQTGDTEAFF.

The chain couples TRBV10-3 to TRBJ2-5, with D hard to call. Per the germline V gene, CDR1 is ENHRY and CDR2 is SYGVKD. This CDR3 comprises 12 residues. V gave up 6 bases and J gave up 4 bases, with 9 bases separating them. The CDR3 here is CAIRGSGETQYF. The CDR3 DNA reads TGTGCCATCAGAGGGTCAGGAGAGACCCAGTACTTC.

The gene calls are TRBV7-9 and TRBJ2-3; no firm D call. This CDR3 spans 11 amino acids. The V end was cut by 6 bases, the J end by 0 bases, with 1 base between. Per the germline V gene, CDR1 is SEHNR and CDR2 is FQNEAQ (reference sequence). DNA of the CDR3: TGTGCCAGCAGAAGCACAGATACGCAGTATTTT. This translates into CASRSTDTQYF.

The chain has TRBV30 and TRBJ1-1; D uncertain. Germline CDR1 is GTSNPN and CDR2 is SVGIG (reference sequence). The V end lost 2 bases, the J end lost 3 bases, and 16 bases lay between the germline ends. The CDR3 totals 15 residues. The CDR3 DNA is TGTGCCTGGAGTCCGTTAGAAGGGAGGGACACTGAAGCTTTCTTT. Translated, it gives CAWSPLEGRDTEAFF. The variable domain in full, completed from reference TRBV30 and TRBJ1-1, reads SQTIHQWPATLVQPVGSPLSLECTVEGTSNPNLYWYRQAAGRGLQLLFYSVGIGQISSEVPQNLSASRPQDRQFILSSKKLLLSDSGFYLCAWSPLEGRDTEAFFGQGTRLTVV.

The table lists this clone with a few counts. The rearrangement links TRBV28 to TRBJ1-6; 8 nucleotides line up with TRBD1. The CDR3 is 14 amino acids. Losses at the gene ends were 6 bases for V and 5 bases for J; bases not matched to a gene: 3. Germline V lookup: CDR1 MDHEN, CDR2 SYDVKM. CDR3 amino acids: CASRSGQDNSPLHF. The CDR3 DNA is TGTGCCAGCAGATCGGGACAGGATAATTCACCCCTCCACTTT.

Here the CDR3 reads CATQGGTSGNEQFF. The CDR3 DNA follows: TGCGCCACTCAGGGGGGGACTAGCGGGAATGAGCAGTTCTTC. The rearrangement links TRBV5-1 to TRBJ2-1; TRBD2 aligns across 12 bases. V dropped 9 bases and J dropped 7; count of bases not matched to a gene: 8. Germline values: CDR1 SGHRS, CDR2 YFSETQ. There are 14 residues in the CDR3.

The V and J genes are TRBV10-3 and TRBJ1-6, with D maybe TRBD1 (6 bases). V gave up 5 bases and J gave up 8 bases, with 13 bases separating them. Germline CDR1 is ENHRY and CDR2 is SYGVKD. This CDR3 has 14 amino acids. The CDR3, as DNA: TGTGCCATCAGTACTCGGGACAACGATTCACCCCTCCACTTT. Amino acid sequence: CAISTRDNDSPLHF.

V usage is TRBV2 and J usage is TRBJ1-5; maybe TRBD1 (6 bases). Germline CDR1 SNHLY, CDR2 FYNNEI. The V end was cut by 6 bases, the J end by 6 bases, with 15 bases between. The CDR3 contains 14 residues. The CDR3 DNA reads as TGTGCCAGCAGAAAAAGGGGGTTTCTTCAGCCCCAGCATTTT. Its protein is CASRKRGFLQPQHF.

The rearrangement uses TRBV5-1 and TRBJ2-7, with a weak D call TRBD2 (6 bases). The CDR3 spans 14 residues. The germline V gene encodes CDR1 SGHRS and CDR2 YFSETQ. V lost 0 bases, J lost 1 base, and 8 bases lay in between. CDR3 in DNA: TGCGCCAGCAGCTTGGCTCGGGGGTCCTACGAGCAGTACTTC. The encoded protein is CASSLARGSYEQYF. The full variable domain, in which reference TRBV5-1 and TRBJ2-7 provide the parts outside the CDR3, is KAGVTQTPRYLIKTRGQQVTLSCSPISGHRSVSWYQQTPGQGLQFLFEYFSETQRNKGNFPGRFSGRQFSNSRSEMNVSTLELGDSALYLCASSLARGSYEQYFGPGTRLTVT.

The rearrangement uses TRBV9 and TRBJ1-6; D is unclear. The V and J ends lost 7 bases and 6 bases respectively, with 11 bases between them. This CDR3 is built from 13 residues. Germline V CDR1 and CDR2: SGDLS, YYNGEE. The CDR3 DNA reads as TGTGCCAGCTCTGAGGGAAGTAATTCACCCCTCCACTTT. It encodes CASSEGSNSPLHF.

V is TRBV4-2 and J is TRBJ1-5; D unresolved. Trimming pared 3 bases from V and 0 bases from J, leaving 9 bases between. CDR1 is LGHNA and CDR2 is YNFKEQ in the germline V gene. The CDR3 has 15 residues. The CDR3 sequence is CASSQGGSSNQPQHF. The CDR3 DNA sequence: TGTGCCAGCAGCCAGGGAGGTTCTAGCAATCAGCCCCAGCATTTT.

The chain employs TRBV5-1 and TRBJ1-1; TRBD1 is a possible D gene (5 bases). V lost 3 bases and J lost 8, with 29 bases in between. The CDR3 totals 18 residues. CDR1 and CDR2 (germline): SGHRS, YFSETQ. In DNA form, the CDR3 reads TGCGCCAGCAGCTACACCGGCGGGACCGCGGTAAGCGGCAGCGAAGCTTTCTTT. It specifies CASSYTGGTAVSGSEAFF.

V is TRBV28 and J is TRBJ1-1; 9 nucleotides match TRBD1. From germline, CDR1 is MDHEN and CDR2 SYDVKM. The CDR3 loop spans 16 amino acids. With V trimmed by 2 bases and J by 3 bases, 7 bases remained unmatched. DNA for the CDR3: TGTGCCAGCAGTTTAGGGACAGGGCCGACGGACACTGAAGCTTTCTTT. It yields the protein CASSLGTGPTDTEAFF.

The chain carries TRBV28 and TRBJ1-4; D remains unclear. The V and J ends lost 2 bases and 6 bases respectively, with 1 base between them. The germline CDR1 and CDR2 sequences are MDHEN and SYDVKM. The CDR3 is 11 residues long. This CDR3 is CASSLDEKLFF. The CDR3, as DNA: TGTGCCAGCAGTTTAGATGAAAAACTGTTTTTT. Filled out from reference TRBV28 and TRBJ1-4, the complete variable domain reads DVKVTQSSRYLVKRTGEKVFLECVQDMDHENMFWYRQDPGLGLRLIYFSYDVKMKEKGDIPEGYSVSREKKERFSLILESASTNQTSMYLCASSLDEKLFFGSGTQLSVL.

The chain joins TRBV3-1 (or the pseudogene TRBV3-2) to TRBJ1-1; no firm D call. CDR1 LGHDT and CDR2 YNNKEL come from the germline V gene (reference sequence). V was shortened by 0 bases and J by 4 bases, with 12 bases between the two germline ends. CDR3 length equals 15 residues. The CDR3 bases are TGTGCCAGCAGCCAAGATGCGGTTCGGGCCACTGAAGCTTTCTTT. Its protein product is CASSQDAVRATEAFF.

CDR3 sequence reads: CASSFQDSAYEQYF. CDR3 nucleotides: TGTGCCAGCAGCTTCCAGGACAGCGCCTACGAGCAGTACTTC. The rearrangement uses TRBV7-2 and TRBJ2-7, with D perhaps matching TRBD1 (6 bases). Deletions cut 3 bases from V and 2 bases from J, with 11 bases between. Germline CDR1 is SGHTA and CDR2 is FQGNSA. The length of the CDR3 is 14 residues.

V is TRBV27 and J is TRBJ1-2, with a possible D match to TRBD1 (5 bases). CDR1 MNHEY and CDR2 SMNVEV come from the germline V gene (reference sequence). This CDR3 is 12 amino acids long. V lost 4 bases and J lost 7, with 10 bases in between. The DNA of the CDR3 is TGTGCCAGCAGTTCCAGGGAAGCTGGCTACACCTTC. Protein sequence: CASSSREAGYTF.